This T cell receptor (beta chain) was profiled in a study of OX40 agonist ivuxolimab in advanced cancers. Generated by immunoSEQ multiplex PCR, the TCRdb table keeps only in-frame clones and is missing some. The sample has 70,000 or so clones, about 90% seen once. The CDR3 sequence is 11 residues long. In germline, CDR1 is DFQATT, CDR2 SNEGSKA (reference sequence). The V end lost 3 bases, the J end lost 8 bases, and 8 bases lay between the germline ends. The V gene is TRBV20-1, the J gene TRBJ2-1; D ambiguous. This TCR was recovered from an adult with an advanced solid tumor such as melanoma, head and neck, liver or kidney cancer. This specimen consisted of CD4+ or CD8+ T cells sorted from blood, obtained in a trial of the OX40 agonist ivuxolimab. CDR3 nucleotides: TGCAGTGCTAGGAGAAAGGATGAGCAGTTCTTC. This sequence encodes CSARRKDEQFF.